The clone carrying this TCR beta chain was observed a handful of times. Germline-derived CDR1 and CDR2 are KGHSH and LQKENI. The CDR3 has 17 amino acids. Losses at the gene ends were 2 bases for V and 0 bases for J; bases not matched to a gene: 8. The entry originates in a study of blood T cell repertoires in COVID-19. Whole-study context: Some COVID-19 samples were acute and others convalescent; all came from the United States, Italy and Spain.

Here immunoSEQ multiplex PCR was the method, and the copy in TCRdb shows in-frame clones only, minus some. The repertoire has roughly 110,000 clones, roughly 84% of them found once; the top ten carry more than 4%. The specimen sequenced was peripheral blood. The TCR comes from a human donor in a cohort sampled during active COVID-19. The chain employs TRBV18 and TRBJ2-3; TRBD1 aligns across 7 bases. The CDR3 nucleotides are TGTGCCAGCTCACCAGCACAGGGGCGTCCTAGCACAGATACGCAGTATTTT. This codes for CASSPAQGRPSTDTQYF.